The T cell receptor beta chain under discussion was sequenced for a study of CD8 T cells in ankylosing spondylitis (dated by TCRdb to 2015 to 2018). Context from the whole study: To find TCR variants linked to disease, the study profiled T cell receptor beta repertoires in ankylosing spondylitis patients and healthy donors. The whole study cohort included 85 to 120 healthy donors and over 20 ankylosing spondylitis patients. Samples of peripheral blood were taken, and for ankylosing spondylitis patients, synovial fluid was collected as well.

Reading from cysteine to phenylalanine, the CDR3 counts 12 amino acids. CDR3 DNA only is kept here, 36 bases in frame from base 1. Taken from the germline V gene (reference sequence), the CDR1 and CDR2 loops are SEHNR and FQNEAQ. The junction carries 6 bases between V and J, which are trimmed by 4 bases and 4 bases respectively. About this clonotype: Its cognate antigen has yet to be identified. Nothing much larger sits one base from this clone, and base qualities are not available.

The instrument was an Illumina HiSeq 2500. TCR beta libraries were prepared by quantitative 5'-RACE with molecular barcodes. The source study handled its data this way. Disease-linked TCR variants were identified with a new computational method built on a probabilistic model of VDJ rearrangement. TCRdb trimmed public reads at Q25 via fastp, called clones via MiXCR and kept in-frame beta chains. Every distinct CDR3 protein forms one entry, paired with its most common genes and DNA. The V and J calls were not made by the authors but by TCRdb's processing. The sample records approximately 540,000 distinct CDR3 sequences, roughly 12% of which are singletons. Jointly, the top ten make up nearly 7% of the sample. Findings and caveats that apply to the study as a whole: The disease-linked clones had a CD8+ phenotype and were found at relatively low frequencies in peripheral blood. Some motif variants were previously reported in synovial fluid and blood of reactive arthritis patients, suggesting common disease-initiation mechanisms. A TCR beta motif made up of several highly homologous amino acid variants appeared to be characteristic of blood from ankylosing spondylitis patients. The disease-linked clones were reported to be significantly enriched in matched synovial fluid samples from ankylosing spondylitis patients.

This sequence originates from a male donor with ankylosing spondylitis. The V and J segments used are TRBV7-9 and TRBJ2-3, with the D gene too uncertain to name. The sequencing input was blood, either unsorted or a sorted T cell fraction (not recorded which). The CDR3 corresponds to CASSSVADTQYF. The DNA sequence follows: TGTGCCAGCAGCTCCGTAGCAGATACGCAGTATTTT. The entire variable domain, with the stretches around the CDR3 drawn from the reference TRBV7-9 and TRBJ2-3 proteins, is DTGVSQNPRHKITKRGQNVTFRCDPISEHNRLYWYRQTLGQGPEFLTYFQNEAQLEKSRLLSDRFSAERPKGSFSTLEIQRTEQGDSAMYLCASSSVADTQYFGPGTRLTVL.